The 5 T cell receptor beta chains in this list originate from one sample, sequenced in a study of post-analysis software for immune sequencing data (dated by TCRdb to the mid-2010s). Beyond this particular receptor, the publication reports: Significantly higher frequencies in patients than in controls were found for roughly 5 TRBV segments, including TRBV5-6, TRBV5-1 and TRBV20-1.

Libraries were made using PCR. TCRdb shows the sequencer as Illumina HiSeq 2500. To reduce PCR and sequencing biases, unique molecular identifiers were built into the TCR beta cDNA libraries. The public reads were reanalyzed by TCRdb: fastp trimming at Q25, MiXCR alignment, in-frame beta chains only. Every entry covers one CDR3 protein and lists the most common genes and DNA from its rows. This sample lists roughly 570,000 distinct CDR3 sequences; around a third were detected once. Approximately 5.4% of the sample goes to the ten largest clones. What these receptors recognize is not known. Sequenced: blood. The source is a girl younger than 18 with multiple sclerosis.

Worth noting for this clonotype: A much larger clone differs by one base, so this may be a read error. The chain joins TRBV20-1 to TRBJ2-6, with no clear D. The CDR3 totals 13 residues. CDR1 and CDR2 (germline): DFQATT, SNEGSKA (reference sequence). The CDR3 region is CSPYESGANVLTF. In DNA form, the CDR3 reads TGCAGCCCCTATGAGTCTGGGGCCAACGTCCTGACTTTC.

This clonotype has more than one count but fewer than ten. CDR3 loop: CASSLWPSTDTQYF. DNA for the CDR3: TGTGCCAGCAGCTTATGGCCTAGCACAGATACGCAGTATTTT. The chain has TRBV7-6 and TRBJ2-3; D is unresolved. The germline CDR1 and CDR2 sequences are SGHVS and FNYEAQ. This CDR3 has 14 residues. Trimming took off 2 bases at V and 0 bases at J, with 6 bases between the two ends.

In its sample, this clonotype was seen a few times. The V call is TRBV20-1, the J call TRBJ2-7; no clear D. CDR1 and CDR2 from the germline V gene are DFQATT and SNEGSKA (reference sequence). The ends were cut back, 3 bases at V and 5 bases at J, with 8 bases in the middle. The CDR3 runs 11 residues. CDR3 sequence reads: CSASNGDEQYF. The CDR3, as DNA: TGCAGTGCTAGTAATGGGGACGAGCAGTACTTC.

The chain recombines TRBV20-1 with TRBJ2-1, with 7 bases aligning to TRBD1. This CDR3 spans 16 amino acids. Germline CDR1 is DFQATT and CDR2 is SNEGSKA (reference sequence). V shed 4 bases, J shed 3 bases, and the junction held 12 bases outside the gene matches. CDR3 bases: TGCAGTGCTACAGCTTCCGGGACAGAGCTCTACAATGAGCAGTTCTTC. As protein: CSATASGTELYNEQFF.

In this sample, this clonotype turned up many times. This chain joins TRBV20-1 and TRBJ2-7; D gene unclear. CDR1 is DFQATT and CDR2 is SNEGSKA in the germline V gene (reference sequence). The germline V and J ends were trimmed by 1 base and 2 bases, with 9 bases remaining between them. The length of the CDR3 is 13 residues. CDR3 nucleotide sequence: TGCAGTGCTAGAGGTCTCGGCACCTACGAGCAGTACTTC. The encoded protein is CSARGLGTYEQYF.